This entry features one T cell receptor beta chain sequence. This clone's antigen is unknown. No base quality values were provided; no much bigger clone lies one nucleotide off. The record originates from a study of PD-1 blockade in classical Hodgkin lymphoma (dated by TCRdb to the early 2020s). In the study overall: Nivolumab dosing was 3 mg/kg intravenously every 2 weeks, continuing until either disease progression or unacceptable toxicity. The study used TCR beta sequencing and CyTOF to define a peripheral blood immune signature of response to PD-1 blockade in classical Hodgkin lymphoma. Paper-wide results and their limitations: By C4D1, a significant rise was seen in CD4+ TCR diversity but not in CD8+ TCR diversity (p=0.0027 vs p=0.16), and the rise was most apparent among complete responders (p=0.02). Baseline TCR diversity was reported to be lower in newly diagnosed patients than in healthy donors, and even lower in relapsed/refractory patients. Lower diversity was seen in patients whose nivolumab began less than 1 year after ASCT, and these patients were left out of later analyses so that immune reconstitution would not confound the results. The study was limited to a single clinical trial cohort, and causes of repertoire differences, possibly disease activity or prior therapy, remained undefined. Trial patients with a complete response had baseline diversity similar to that of newly diagnosed patients, while partial responders and progressors had significantly lower diversity.

The germline V gene yields MDHEN for CDR1 and SYDVKM for CDR2. From the cysteine up to the phenylalanine, the CDR3 has a length of 14 residues. The read is trimmed to its CDR3 DNA, 42 bases read in frame from base 1. Germline trimming amounts to 5 bases on V and 9 bases on J, with 6 as the count of junction bases outside the gene matches. The time point tag for this specimen amounts to: cycle 1 day 1 (C1D1), immediately before nivolumab initiation. Every trial patient had relapsed following autologous stem cell transplantation, and prior brentuximab vedotin exposure was what differed among cohorts A, B and C. The trial cohort was composed of some 57 patients with relapsed/refractory classical Hodgkin lymphoma, for whom complete response, partial response or progressive disease was recorded as best overall response. In the multi-cohort phase II CheckMate 205 trial, trial patients received single-agent nivolumab. An independent review committee assessed best overall response by applying the 2007 International Working Group response criteria. PBMCs from the trial were collected at three points: immediately before nivolumab initiation (C1D1), and during therapy at cycle 2 day 1 and cycle 4 day 1. After peripheral blood was drawn into 8 mL Vacutainer Cell Preparation Tubes, PBMCs were isolated by centrifugation and then cryopreserved.

The Qiagen DNeasy kit was used to extract genomic DNA both from unsorted PBMCs and from the negatively selected CD4+ and CD8+ fractions. Using primers that anneal to V and J segments, immunoSEQ multiplex PCR amplified the TCR beta CDR3 regions. A synthetic immune receptor repertoire was used to minimize amplification bias, and remaining bias was computationally removed after sequencing. Under the source paper's analysis protocol: Repertoire diversity was quantified as the Shannon entropy index using custom Python scripts. Unsorted, CD4+ and CD8+ repertoires were analyzed separately, except in combined analyses where CD4+ and CD8+ sequences were merged in silico. Clonal expansion was defined as at least a 2-fold frequency increase after treatment relative to C1D1, with a pseudocount of 0.5 for undetected baseline clones. Singleton clones were defined as clones with 0 or 1 copy at C1D1, and non-singleton clones were defined as clones with 2 or more copies. Clones expanded in unsorted samples were labelled as CD4+, CD8+ or unknown by matching protein sequences in sorted samples from the same patient. Diversity changes from C1D1 to C4D1 were tested in paired samples using Wilcoxon tests. Sourced from immuneACCESS, this table was stored by TCRdb with only in-frame sequences that have V and J called. A share of the clones is absent; for the studies checked, an unresolved V gene accounts for under half, and the remainder has no known explanation. V and J calls plus clone size are reproduced from that table; the DNA served to infer D and trimming. Present in this sample are 20,000 to 25,000 clones, 74% of which were seen just once. The top ten hold 20% to 25% of the sample.

The chain is encoded by TRBV28 joined to TRBJ2-1, with 11 bases in between that match TRBD1. This receptor was taken from a human donor with classical Hodgkin lymphoma. This specimen was peripheral blood mononuclear cells (PBMCs), taken at baseline. The CDR3 amino acid sequence is: CASSTGQGAFEQFF. Read as DNA, the sequence is TGTGCCAGCAGTACCGGACAGGGGGCCTTTGAGCAGTTCTTC.